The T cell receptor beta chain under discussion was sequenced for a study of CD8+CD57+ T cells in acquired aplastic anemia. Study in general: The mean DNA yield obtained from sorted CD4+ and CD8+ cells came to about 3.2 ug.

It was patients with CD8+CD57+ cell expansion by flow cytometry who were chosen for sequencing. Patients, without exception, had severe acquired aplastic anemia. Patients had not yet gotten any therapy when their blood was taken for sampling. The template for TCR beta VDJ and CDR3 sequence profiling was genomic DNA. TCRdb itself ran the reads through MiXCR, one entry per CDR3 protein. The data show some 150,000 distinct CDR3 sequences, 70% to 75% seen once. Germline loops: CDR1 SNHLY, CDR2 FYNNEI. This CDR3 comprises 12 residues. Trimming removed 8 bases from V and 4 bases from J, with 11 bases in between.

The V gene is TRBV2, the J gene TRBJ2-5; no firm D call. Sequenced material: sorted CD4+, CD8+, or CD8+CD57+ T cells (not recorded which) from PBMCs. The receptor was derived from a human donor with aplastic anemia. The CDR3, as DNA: TGTGCCAGCTCAGTGTTCTCAGAGACCCAGTACTTC. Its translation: CASSVFSETQYF.